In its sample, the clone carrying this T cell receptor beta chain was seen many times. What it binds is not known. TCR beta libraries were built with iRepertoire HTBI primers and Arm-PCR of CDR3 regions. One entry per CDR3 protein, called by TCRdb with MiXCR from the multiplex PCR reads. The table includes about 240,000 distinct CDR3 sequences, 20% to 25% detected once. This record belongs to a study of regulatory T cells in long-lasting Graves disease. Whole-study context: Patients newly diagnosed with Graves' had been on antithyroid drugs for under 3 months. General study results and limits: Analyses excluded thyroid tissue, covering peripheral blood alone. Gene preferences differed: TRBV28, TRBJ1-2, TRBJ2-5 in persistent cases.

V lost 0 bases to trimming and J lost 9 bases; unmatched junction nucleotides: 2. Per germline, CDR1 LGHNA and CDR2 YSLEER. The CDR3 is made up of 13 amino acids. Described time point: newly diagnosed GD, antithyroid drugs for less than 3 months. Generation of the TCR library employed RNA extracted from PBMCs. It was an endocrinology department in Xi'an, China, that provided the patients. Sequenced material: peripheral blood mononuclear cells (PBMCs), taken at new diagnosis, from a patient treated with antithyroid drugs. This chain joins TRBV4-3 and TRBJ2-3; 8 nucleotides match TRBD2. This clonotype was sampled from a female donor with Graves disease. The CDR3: CASSQDTGGTQYF. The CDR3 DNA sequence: TGCGCCAGCAGCCAAGATACGGGGGGGACGCAGTATTTT.